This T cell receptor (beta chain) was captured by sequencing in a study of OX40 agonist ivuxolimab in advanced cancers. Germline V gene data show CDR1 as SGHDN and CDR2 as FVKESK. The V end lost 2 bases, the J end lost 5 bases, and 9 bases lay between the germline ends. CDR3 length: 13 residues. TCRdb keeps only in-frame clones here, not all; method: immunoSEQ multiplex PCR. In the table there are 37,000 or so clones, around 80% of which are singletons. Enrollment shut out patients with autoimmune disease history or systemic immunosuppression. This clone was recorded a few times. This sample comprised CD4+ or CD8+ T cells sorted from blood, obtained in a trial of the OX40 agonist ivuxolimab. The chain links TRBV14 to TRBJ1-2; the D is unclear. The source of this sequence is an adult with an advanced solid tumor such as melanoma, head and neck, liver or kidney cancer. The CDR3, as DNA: TGTGCCAGCAGCCAACTCCTAGGGTATGGCTACACCTTC. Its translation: CASSQLLGYGYTF.